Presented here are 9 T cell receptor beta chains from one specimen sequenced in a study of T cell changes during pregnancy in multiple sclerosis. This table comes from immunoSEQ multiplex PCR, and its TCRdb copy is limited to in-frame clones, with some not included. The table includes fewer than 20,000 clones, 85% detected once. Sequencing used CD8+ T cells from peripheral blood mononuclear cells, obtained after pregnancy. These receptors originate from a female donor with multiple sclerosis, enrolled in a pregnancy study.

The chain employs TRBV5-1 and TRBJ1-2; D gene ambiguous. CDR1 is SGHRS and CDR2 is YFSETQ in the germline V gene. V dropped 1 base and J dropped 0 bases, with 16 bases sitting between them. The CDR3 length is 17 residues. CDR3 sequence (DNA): TGCGCCAGCAGCTTGTCCCCCTCCGTGTCAGCTAACTATGGCTACACCTTC. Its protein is CASSLSPSVSANYGYTF.

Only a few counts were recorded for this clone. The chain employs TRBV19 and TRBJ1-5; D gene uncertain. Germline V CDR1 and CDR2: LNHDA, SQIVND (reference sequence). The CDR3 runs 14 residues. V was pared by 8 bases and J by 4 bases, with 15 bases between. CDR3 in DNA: TGTGCCAGTGACGACGACAAACTGAATCAGCCCCAGCATTTT. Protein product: CASDDDKLNQPQHF.

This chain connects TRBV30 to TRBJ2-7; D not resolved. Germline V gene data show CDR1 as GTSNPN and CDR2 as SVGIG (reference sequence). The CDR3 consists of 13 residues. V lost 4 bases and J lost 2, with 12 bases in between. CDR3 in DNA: TGTGCCTGGACCCTTACTACGACCTACGAGCAGTACTTC. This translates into CAWTLTTTYEQYF.

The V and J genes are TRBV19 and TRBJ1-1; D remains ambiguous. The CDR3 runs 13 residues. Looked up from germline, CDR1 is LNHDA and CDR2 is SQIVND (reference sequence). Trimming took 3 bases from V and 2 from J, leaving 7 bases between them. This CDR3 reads CASSITANTEAFF. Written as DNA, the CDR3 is TGTGCCAGTAGTATTACAGCAAACACTGAAGCTTTCTTT.

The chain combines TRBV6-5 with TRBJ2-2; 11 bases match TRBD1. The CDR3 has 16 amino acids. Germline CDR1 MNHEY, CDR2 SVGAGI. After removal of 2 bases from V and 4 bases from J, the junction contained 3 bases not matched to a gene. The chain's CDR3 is CASSYMGTGGTGELFF. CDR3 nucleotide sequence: TGTGCCAGCAGTTACATGGGGACAGGGGGCACCGGGGAGCTGTTTTTT.

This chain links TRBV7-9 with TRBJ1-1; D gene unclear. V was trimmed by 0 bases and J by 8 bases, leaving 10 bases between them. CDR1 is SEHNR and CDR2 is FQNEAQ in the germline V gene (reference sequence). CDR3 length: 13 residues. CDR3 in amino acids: CASSLATGVEAFF. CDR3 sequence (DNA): TGTGCCAGCAGCTTAGCGACGGGAGTAGAAGCTTTCTTT.

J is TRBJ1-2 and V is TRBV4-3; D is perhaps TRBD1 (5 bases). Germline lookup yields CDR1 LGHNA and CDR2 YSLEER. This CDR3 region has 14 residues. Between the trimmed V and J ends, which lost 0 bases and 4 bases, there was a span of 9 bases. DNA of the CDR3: TGCGCCAGCAGCCAAGAAGCAGGGTCCTATGGCTACACCTTC. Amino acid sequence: CASSQEAGSYGYTF.

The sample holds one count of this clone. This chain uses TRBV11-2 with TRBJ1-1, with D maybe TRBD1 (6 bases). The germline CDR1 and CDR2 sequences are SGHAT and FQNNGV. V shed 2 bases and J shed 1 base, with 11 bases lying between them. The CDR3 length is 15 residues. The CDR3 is CASSLSLGGNTEAFF. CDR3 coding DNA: TGTGCCAGCAGCTTAAGTTTAGGGGGGAACACTGAAGCTTTCTTT.

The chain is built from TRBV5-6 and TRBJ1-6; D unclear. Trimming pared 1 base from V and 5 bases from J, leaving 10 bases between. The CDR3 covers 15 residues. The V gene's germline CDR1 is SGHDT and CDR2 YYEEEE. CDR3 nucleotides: TGTGCCAGCAGCTTGCTTGCGGGGAATAATTCACCCCTCCACTTT. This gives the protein CASSLLAGNNSPLHF.